The T cell receptor (beta chain) described here comes from a study of regulatory T cells in long-lasting Graves disease. The study, taken as a whole, reports: Persistent disease was characterized by preferential usage of TRBV28, TRBJ1-2 and TRBJ2-5.

Time point in this sample: newly diagnosed GD, antithyroid drugs for less than 3 months. Scientists built the TCR library using RNA that was extracted from PBMCs. Graves' disease was diagnosed by American Thyroid Association guidelines. The authors built TCR beta libraries using iRepertoire HTBI primers and Arm-PCR of CDR3 regions. Per the original methods: Gene usage covered some 60 TRBV and roughly 13 TRBJ segments. TCRdb re-analysed the multiplex PCR reads in MiXCR, keeping a single row per CDR3 protein. These V and J calls originate from TCRdb's pipeline instead of the authors' own analysis. The sample contains about 450,000 distinct CDR3 sequences, 16% of which appear only once. With regard to this clonotype: Its antigen is unidentified.

Germline-derived CDR1 and CDR2 are LNHNV and YYDKDF (reference sequence). The CDR3 totals 14 residues. Trimming at V came to 4 bases and at J to 5 bases, leaving 5 bases not matched to a gene. The same sample was also studied in work on T cells in Graves' hyperthyroidism and ophthalmopathy. That work adds: Aged 18 to 65, the patients had hyperthyroidism that was newly diagnosed and had lasted under 2 months.

This TCR derives from a woman aged 25-40 years with Graves disease. Specimen: peripheral blood mononuclear cells (PBMCs), collected at new diagnosis, from a patient treated with antithyroid drugs. The chain uses TRBV15 and TRBJ1-2; 9 nucleotides align to TRBD1. CDR3 nucleotides: TGTGCCACCAGCACGCCAGGACAGGGGTATGGCTACACCTTC. Translating it yields CATSTPGQGYGYTF.